The 32 T cell receptor beta chains listed next were all sequenced from one sample in a study of blood T cell repertoires in COVID-19. Sequencing used immunoSEQ multiplex PCR; TCRdb keeps in-frame clones, though not all of them. The data show tens of thousands of clones, approximately 72% seen once. Sequencing used peripheral blood. The receptors were gathered from a man at least 80 years old with acute or convalescent COVID-19.

The chain combines TRBV30 with TRBJ2-7, with 10 positions matching TRBD1. Losses at the gene ends were 2 bases for V and 1 base for J; bases not matched to a gene: 5. The CDR3 length is 15 residues. Germline CDR1 reads GTSNPN; CDR2 reads SVGIG (reference sequence). In DNA, the CDR3 is TGTGCCTGGAGTTTCGGACAGGGGGTTTCCTACGAGCAGTACTTC. It is translated as CAWSFGQGVSYEQYF.

The gene calls are TRBV7-9 and TRBJ2-7; 7 nucleotides align to TRBD2. Germline assignment: CDR1 SEHNR and CDR2 FQNEAQ (reference sequence). With V trimmed by 1 base and J by 7 bases, 4 bases remained unmatched. The CDR3 extends over 13 amino acids. CDR3 region: CASSLDGGGEQYF. For the CDR3, the DNA is TGTGCCAGCAGCTTAGATGGGGGAGGGGAGCAGTACTTC.

This rearrangement joins TRBV9 to TRBJ2-7, with 8 bases aligning to TRBD1. The junction had 0 bases not matched to a gene; V was cut back by 0 bases and J by 1 base. This CDR3 is 14 amino acids long. The germline gives CDR1 SGDLS, CDR2 YYNGEE. CDR3 loop: CASSVDRGSYEQYF. The CDR3 nucleotides are TGTGCCAGCAGCGTAGACAGGGGGTCCTACGAGCAGTACTTC.

This rearrangement joins TRBV5-1 to TRBJ2-5, with a weak D call TRBD2 (5 bases). Trimming pared 4 bases from V and 2 bases from J, leaving 9 bases between. The CDR3 covers 13 residues. Germline V lookup: CDR1 SGHRS, CDR2 YFSETQ. The CDR3 spells CASSRGLQETQYF. The CDR3 nucleotides read TGCGCCAGCAGCCGCGGACTGCAAGAGACCCAGTACTTC.

This sequence joins TRBV7-2 and TRBJ2-3; the D gene is possibly TRBD1 (5 bases). V was pared by 5 bases and J by 2 bases, with 20 bases between. From germline, CDR1 is SGHTA and CDR2 FQGNSA. The CDR3 length is 17 residues. The CDR3 DNA reads as TGTGCCAGCAGCCCCGCCCTACGGTCGACAGCCACAGATACGCAGTATTTT. Translating it yields CASSPALRSTATDTQYF.

This clone was seen a handful of times. The chain combines TRBV7-2 with TRBJ2-2, with 8 bases lining up with TRBD2. The length of the CDR3 is 17 residues. The J segment lost 5 bases and the V segment lost 1 base, leaving 9 bases of the junction unmatched. Germline loops: CDR1 SGHTA, CDR2 FQGNSA. CDR3 coding DNA: TGTGCCAGCAGCTTAGTGGGCGGGGGGAGGCGAACCGGGGAGCTGTTTTTT. It yields the protein CASSLVGGGRRTGELFF. Using reference TRBV7-2 and TRBJ2-2 for the parts outside the CDR3, the full variable domain is GAGVSQSPSNKVTEKGKDVELRCDPISGHTALYWYRQSLGQGLEFLIYFQGNSAPDKSGLPSDRFSAERTGGSVSTLTIQRTQQEDSAVYLCASSLVGGGRRTGELFFGEGSRLTVL.

The chain joins TRBV11-2 to TRBJ2-3, with 8 bases fitting TRBD2. This CDR3 comprises 14 residues. Germline values: CDR1 SGHAT, CDR2 FQNNGV. V dropped 3 bases and J dropped 2; count of bases not matched to a gene: 1. CDR3 region: CASSFSGATDTQYF. In DNA, the CDR3 is TGTGCCAGCAGCTTTAGCGGGGCCACAGATACGCAGTATTTT.

A few counts support this clone. The rearrangement uses TRBV19 and TRBJ1-5; perhaps TRBD1 as D (6 bases). This CDR3 spans 16 amino acids. V lost 2 bases, J lost 0 bases, and 11 bases lay in between. Germline CDR1 is LNHDA and CDR2 is SQIVND (reference sequence). CDR3 DNA: TGTGCCAGTAGTATATCGACAGGTTATAGCAATCAGCCCCAGCATTTT. Amino acid sequence: CASSISTGYSNQPQHF.

The V and J genes are TRBV27 and TRBJ2-2, with a possible D match to TRBD1 (5 bases). The germline gives CDR1 MNHEY, CDR2 SMNVEV (reference sequence). The germline V and J ends were trimmed by 2 bases and 6 bases, with 10 bases remaining between them. This CDR3 contains 14 residues. The CDR3 here is CASSLNRKAGELFF. In DNA, the CDR3 is TGTGCCAGCAGTTTAAACAGGAAGGCCGGGGAGCTGTTTTTT.

The CDR3 region has the DNA TGTGCCAGCAGCTTGGGACTCGACGTAAACTATGGCTACACCTTC. It yields the protein CASSLGLDVNYGYTF. This chain connects TRBV11-1 to TRBJ1-2; D perhaps matches TRBD1 (5 bases). The germline V and J ends were trimmed by 3 bases and 2 bases, with 13 bases remaining between them. Germline assignment: CDR1 SGHAT and CDR2 FQDESV (reference sequence). CDR3 length equals 15 residues.

The chain employs TRBV19 and TRBJ2-7; the match to TRBD2 covers 11 bases. The CDR3 runs to 16 residues. With 5 bases clipped from V and 0 bases from J, the junction kept 6 bases outside the gene matches. Germline CDR1 LNHDA, CDR2 SQIVND (reference sequence). CDR3 protein: CASSAQTSGASYEQYF. DNA for the CDR3: TGTGCCAGTAGTGCACAGACTAGCGGGGCCTCCTACGAGCAGTACTTC. The variable domain in full, completed from reference TRBV19 and TRBJ2-7, reads DGGITQSPKYLFRKEGQNVTLSCEQNLNHDAMYWYRQDPGQGLRLIYYSQIVNDFQKGDIAEGYSVSREKKESFPLTVTSAQKNPTAFYLCASSAQTSGASYEQYFGPGTRLTVT.

The chain recombines TRBV5-4 with TRBJ1-1; 8 bases agree with TRBD1. The germline CDR1 and CDR2 sequences are SGHNT and YYREEE (reference sequence). The length of the CDR3 is 13 residues. V shed 4 bases, J shed 5 bases, and the junction held 4 bases outside the gene matches. CDR3: CASSLDRVTEAFF. The CDR3 bases are TGTGCCAGCAGCCTGGACAGGGTAACTGAAGCTTTCTTT.

The gene calls are TRBV30 and TRBJ1-3, with TRBD1 identical over 7 bases. J was trimmed by 4 bases and V by 6 bases; bases with no gene match: 6. The CDR3 runs to 13 residues. The germline V gene has CDR1 GTSNPN and CDR2 SVGIG (reference sequence). CDR3 in amino acids: CACLPGQGNTIYF. CDR3 DNA: TGTGCCTGCCTACCGGGACAGGGAAACACCATATATTTT.

A single count supports this clone. The rearrangement uses TRBV7-2 and TRBJ2-7, with 12 bases fitting TRBD2. Trimming at V came to 4 bases and at J to 5 bases, leaving 9 bases not matched to a gene. Germline CDR1 SGHTA, CDR2 FQGNSA. CDR3 size: 16 residues. CDR3 sequence (DNA): TGTGCCAGCAGCTCGAAAAAACTAGCGGGGGGTGACGAGCAGTACTTC. Amino acids: CASSSKKLAGGDEQYF. Full variable domain (missing parts from reference TRBV7-2 and TRBJ2-7): GAGVSQSPSNKVTEKGKDVELRCDPISGHTALYWYRQSLGQGLEFLIYFQGNSAPDKSGLPSDRFSAERTGGSVSTLTIQRTQQEDSAVYLCASSSKKLAGGDEQYFGPGTRLTVT.

The CDR3 coding sequence is TGTGCCAGCAGCGTAGGTAGGACAGGAACATTCAATCAGCCCCAGCATTTT. Protein sequence: CASSVGRTGTFNQPQHF. This chain uses TRBV7-8 with TRBJ1-5; 7 bases agree with TRBD1. Germline loops: CDR1 SGHVS, CDR2 FQNEAQ. There are 17 residues in the CDR3. After removal of 5 bases from V and 3 bases from J, the junction contained 13 bases not matched to a gene.

This rearrangement joins TRBV19 to TRBJ2-3, with TRBD2 as a possible D gene (5 bases). There are 14 residues in the CDR3. Trimming took off 3 bases at V and 2 bases at J, with 9 bases between the two ends. In germline, CDR1 is LNHDA, CDR2 SQIVND (reference sequence). The CDR3 here is CASSMSGYTDTQYF. The CDR3 DNA is TGTGCCAGTAGTATGAGCGGATACACAGATACGCAGTATTTT.

This clone has more than one count but fewer than ten. The chain recombines TRBV6-6 with TRBJ2-7, with D perhaps matching TRBD1 (6 bases). V dropped 7 bases and J dropped 3 bases, with 16 bases sitting between them. This CDR3 is 14 amino acids long. From germline, CDR1 is MNHNY and CDR2 SVGAGI (reference sequence). As DNA, the CDR3 is TGTGCCAGCACCACAGGGTTTGGGGGCTACGAGCAGTACTTC. Translated, it gives CASTTGFGGYEQYF.

This chain joins TRBV11-2 and TRBJ1-2; 7 positions agree with TRBD1. Germline V gene sequence: CDR1 SGHAT, CDR2 FQNNGV. Trimming cost V 3 bases and J 5 bases; bases outside gene matches: 12. The CDR3 is made up of 16 amino acids. As DNA, the CDR3 is TGTGCCAGCAGCTTGGGGCCCGACAGGGAAACTTATGGCTACACCTTC. Protein product: CASSLGPDRETYGYTF.

The V gene is TRBV3-1 (or the pseudogene TRBV3-2), the J gene TRBJ1-2; 9 positions match TRBD1. This CDR3 contains 15 residues. CDR1 LGHDT and CDR2 YNNKEL come from the germline V gene (reference sequence). Losses at the gene ends were 0 bases for V and 4 bases for J; bases not matched to a gene: 3. The CDR3 region has the DNA TGTGCCAGCAGCCAAGAGGGACAGGGAAGCTATGGCTACACCTTC. Its protein is CASSQEGQGSYGYTF.

The chain has TRBV5-8 and TRBJ1-2; 12 nucleotides line up with TRBD1. The junction had 10 bases not matched to a gene; V was cut back by 0 bases and J by 4 bases. CDR3 length: 18 residues. The germline V gene has CDR1 SGHTS and CDR2 YDEGEE. CDR3: CASSLVGQGATYRYGYTF. CDR3 DNA sequence: TGTGCCAGCAGCTTGGTGGGACAGGGGGCAACATACCGCTATGGCTACACCTTC.

This clone was observed a few times. The V call is TRBV19, the J call TRBJ2-5; 12 nucleotides align to TRBD2. V shed 5 bases, J shed 4 bases, and the junction held 8 bases outside the gene matches. CDR1 is LNHDA, CDR2 SQIVND, per germline (reference sequence). This CDR3 comprises 16 residues. The CDR3 DNA reads as TGTGCCAGTAGTCTAGCGGGGGGGCCGGGGAGAGAGACCCAGTACTTC. It is translated as CASSLAGGPGRETQYF.

A few counts support this clone. V usage is TRBV12-3 or TRBV12-4 and J usage is TRBJ1-1, with D hard to call. There are 11 residues in the CDR3. The V end was cut by 6 bases, the J end by 7 bases, with 9 bases between. The CDR3 spells CASSLRFEAFF. In nucleotides, the CDR3 is TGTGCCAGCAGCCTCAGGTTTGAAGCTTTCTTT.

Written as DNA, the CDR3 is TGTGCCAGCAGCCCCCAAGGGGGCGAAGCCTACGAGCAGTACTTC. Amino acid sequence: CASSPQGGEAYEQYF. V and J are TRBV7-3 and TRBJ2-7, with TRBD1 matching over 7 bases. Germline V gives CDR1 SGHTA, CDR2 FQGTGA. The CDR3 contains 15 residues. The V gene end was trimmed by 5 bases and the J gene end by 2 bases; junction bases not matched to a gene: 9.

This clone was observed a few times. The CDR3 protein is CASSLIVRWGRETQYF. The CDR3 nucleotides read TGTGCCAGCAGCTTGATAGTCCGTTGGGGGCGGGAGACCCAGTACTTC. V is TRBV11-2 and J is TRBJ2-5, with D perhaps TRBD1 (6 bases). Trimming removed 3 bases at V and 5 bases at J, with 19 bases between. This CDR3 has 16 amino acids. CDR1 is SGHAT, CDR2 FQNNGV, per germline.

This clone was counted ten times or more. Sequence at one end of the junction differs from germline and may be a read error. V and J are TRBV7-7 and TRBJ2-2; TRBD2 matches at 8 bases. This CDR3 comprises 17 residues. CDR1 and CDR2 from the germline V gene are SSHAT and FNYEAQ (reference sequence). In DNA form, the CDR3 reads TGTGCTAGCAGCTTAATGTTAGCGGGGTCGAACACCGGGGAGCTGTTTTTT. Amino acid sequence: CASSLMLAGSNTGELFF. Full variable domain (rest looked up from reference TRBV7-7 and TRBJ2-2): GAGVSQSPRYKVTKRGQDVTLRCDPISSHATLYWYQQALGQGPEFLTYFNYEAQPDKSGLPSDRFSAERPEGSISTLTIQRTEQRDSAMYRCASSLMLAGSNTGELFFGEGSRLTVL.

The J gene is TRBJ2-5, the V gene TRBV6-2 or TRBV6-3, with a tentative D call TRBD1 (5 bases). Trimming left V 5 bases short and J 5 bases short, with 15 bases between. CDR1 is MNHEY, CDR2 SVGEGT, per germline. The CDR3 has 14 residues. CDR3 in DNA: TGTGCCAGCAGTACCACGATGGGGCGGGAGACCCAGTACTTC. Protein: CASSTTMGRETQYF.

The rearrangement joins TRBV6-1 to TRBJ1-3; tentative D call: TRBD1 (6 bases). V gave up 5 bases and J gave up 6 bases, with 14 bases separating them. The CDR3 runs 14 residues. CDR1 and CDR2 from the germline V gene are MNHNS and SASEGT. The CDR3 DNA sequence: TGTGCCAGCAGTTCTCCGGGACAAGAAAACACCATATATTTT. Translating gives CASSSPGQENTIYF.

The chain is built from TRBV7-6 and TRBJ2-3, with 9 bases that match TRBD2. The CDR3 consists of 14 residues. Germline CDR1 is SGHVS and CDR2 is FNYEAQ. The V gene end was trimmed by 5 bases and the J gene end by 1 base; junction bases not matched to a gene: 1. CDR3 nucleotide sequence: TGTGCCAGCAGCCGCGGGGGGGGCACAGATACGCAGTATTTT. Translating gives CASSRGGGTDTQYF.

The chain combines TRBV11-2 with TRBJ2-7; 12 nucleotides line up with TRBD2. In germline, CDR1 is SGHAT, CDR2 FQNNGV. The CDR3 sequence is 14 residues long. Losses at the gene ends were 5 bases for V and 4 bases for J; bases not matched to a gene: 3. The CDR3 sequence is CASSRTSGDYEQYF. The CDR3 DNA reads as TGTGCCAGCAGCCGGACTAGCGGGGATTACGAGCAGTACTTC.

The rearrangement uses TRBV5-6 and TRBJ2-1, with 10 bases that match TRBD2. CDR3 length equals 16 residues. CDR1 and CDR2 (germline): SGHDT, YYEEEE. V dropped 4 bases and J dropped 6; count of bases not matched to a gene: 10. The DNA of the CDR3 is TGTGCCAGCAGCCGCGGTCTAGCGGGGGTCCTCAATGAGCAGTTCTTC. Its translation is CASSRGLAGVLNEQFF.

The chain carries TRBV7-9 and TRBJ2-7, with D perhaps TRBD2 (7 bases). This CDR3 has 13 residues. Per germline, CDR1 SEHNR and CDR2 FQNEAQ (reference sequence). V was trimmed by 6 bases and J by 5 bases, leaving 14 bases between them. In DNA form, the CDR3 reads TGTGCCAGCAGTCAAAGGGGGGGGGACGAGCAGTACTTC. Translation: CASSQRGGDEQYF.

The chain has TRBV19 and TRBJ2-7, with 7 bases that match TRBD1. Looked up from germline, CDR1 is LNHDA and CDR2 is SQIVND (reference sequence). CDR3 length: 15 amino acids. V trimming: 4 bases; J trimming: 1 base; junction bases outside the gene matches: 7. CDR3 region: CASSRLGTVSYEQYF. Here the CDR3 DNA reads TGTGCCAGTAGTAGACTCGGGACAGTTTCCTACGAGCAGTACTTC.